This passage covers 28 T cell receptor beta chains from one sample sequenced in a study of T-cell memory formation after mild COVID-19 (dated by TCRdb to about 2021). The library was obtained by 5' RACE. These reads were obtained on an Illumina NovaSeq 6000. TCRdb reprocessing: public reads trimmed at Q25 with fastp, clones called with MiXCR, in-frame beta chains kept. For every CDR3 protein sequence, its rows merge into one entry that carries the most common genes and DNA. This sample has hundreds of thousands of distinct CDR3 sequences in its table, and about a sixth of those were observed once. The ten largest clonotypes hold more than 10% of the sample. The sequenced sample consisted of PBMCs or a T cell subset sorted from them (not recorded which). The source is an adult woman who had mild COVID-19 (a few samples of this study predate the infection). The sample titles of this study are shuffled in the database, so cell type and time point are left out; the donor was told from shared clones.

The CDR3 loop reads CSVEGGLAGTSYNEQFF. CDR3 nucleotide sequence: TGCAGCGTTGAGGGCGGACTAGCGGGGACCTCCTACAATGAGCAGTTCTTC. J is TRBJ2-1 and V is TRBV29-1, with TRBD2 identical over 12 bases. This CDR3 is 17 amino acids long. J gave up 0 bases and V 3 bases, and 6 bases lay outside the gene matches. Germline CDR1 SQVTM, CDR2 ANQGSEA.

The gene calls are TRBV20-1 and TRBJ2-1, with 11 nucleotides matching TRBD2. Germline V gene sequence: CDR1 DFQATT, CDR2 SNEGSKA (reference sequence). With V trimmed by 3 bases and J by 0 bases, 13 bases remained unmatched. The CDR3 has 19 residues. Here the CDR3 DNA reads TGCAGTGCTAGGGAGAGATATAAGGGACTAGCGGTCTCCTACAATGAGCAGTTCTTC. This translates into CSARERYKGLAVSYNEQFF.

The chain carries TRBV20-1 and TRBJ1-5; 8 positions agree with TRBD1. Germline lookup yields CDR1 DFQATT and CDR2 SNEGSKA (reference sequence). Trimming took 3 bases from V and 0 from J; bases not matched to a gene: 16. The CDR3 length is 19 residues. CDR3 bases: TGCAGTGCTAGCGGGGTACCTCGGGACAGGCTTTATAGCAATCAGCCCCAGCATTTT. Translated: CSASGVPRDRLYSNQPQHF.

This clonotype was detected only a few times. This chain uses TRBV6-5 with TRBJ2-5, with 11 positions matching TRBD1. The V and J ends lost 5 bases and 6 bases, in that order; junction bases with no gene match: 11. This CDR3 contains 16 residues. CDR1 is MNHEY and CDR2 is SVGAGI in the germline V gene. The CDR3: CASSPAGQGDPKTQYF. For the CDR3, the DNA is TGTGCCAGCAGTCCGGCGGGACAGGGGGATCCTAAGACCCAGTACTTC.

In this sample, this clonotype turned up many times. The chain is built from TRBV7-6 and TRBJ2-1; 12 bases map to TRBD2. With 5 bases clipped from V and 11 bases from J, the junction kept 7 bases outside the gene matches. In germline, CDR1 is SGHVS, CDR2 FNYEAQ. The CDR3 consists of 14 residues. Here the CDR3 reads CASSPRLAGGQQFF. Here the CDR3 DNA reads TGTGCCAGCAGCCCACGTCTAGCGGGGGGGCAGCAGTTCTTC.

This clonotype turned up a few times. This chain connects TRBV6-6 to TRBJ1-1, with D perhaps matching TRBD1 (6 bases). CDR3 size: 17 residues. The V end lost 5 bases, the J end lost 4 bases, and 23 bases lay between the germline ends. Germline V gene data show CDR1 as MNHNY and CDR2 as SVGAGI (reference sequence). The CDR3 DNA sequence: TGTGCCAGCAGTGCTCGGACAGACGACGTTCCGATCACTGAAGCTTTCTTT. Its translation: CASSARTDDVPITEAFF.

A few counts support this clonotype. The chain has TRBV5-1 and TRBJ2-3, with TRBD1 matching 8 bases. This CDR3 is 14 amino acids long. The ends lost 4 bases at V and 3 bases at J; junction bases unmatched: 4. Germline assignment: CDR1 SGHRS and CDR2 YFSETQ. The CDR3 region is CASSTRTGTDTQYF. In DNA, the CDR3 is TGCGCCAGCAGCACCCGGACAGGGACAGATACGCAGTATTTT.

This chain connects TRBV10-3 to TRBJ2-1; a possible D gene is TRBD2 (5 bases). Trimming removed 0 bases from V and 5 bases from J, with 14 bases in between. The CDR3 consists of 16 residues. Germline V lookup: CDR1 ENHRY, CDR2 SYGVKD. CDR3 protein: CAISESVASSHNEQFF. The CDR3 nucleotides read TGTGCCATCAGTGAGTCCGTGGCTAGCAGCCACAATGAGCAGTTCTTC.

The genes are TRBV29-1 and TRBJ2-1; 7 bases align to TRBD2. There are 10 residues in the CDR3. V lost 7 bases to trimming and J lost 6 bases; unmatched junction nucleotides: 0. Germline-derived CDR1 and CDR2 are SQVTM and ANQGSEA. The chain's CDR3 is CSGGGNEQFF. CDR3 coding DNA: TGCAGCGGGGGGGGCAATGAGCAGTTCTTC.

This clonotype was observed a few times. The gene calls are TRBV9 and TRBJ1-6; D is unresolved. CDR1 is SGDLS and CDR2 is YYNGEE in the germline V gene. This CDR3 comprises 14 residues. The V end lost 0 bases, the J end lost 9 bases, and 10 bases lay between the germline ends. CDR3 in DNA: TGTGCCAGCAGCGTAGGTGTGGGGTCTTCACCCCTCCACTTT. This gives the protein CASSVGVGSSPLHF.

This clonotype was seen many times. The chain links TRBV29-1 to TRBJ2-3; 8 nucleotides match TRBD2. The CDR3 loop spans 13 amino acids. With 7 bases clipped from V and 4 bases from J, the junction kept 7 bases outside the gene matches. The germline CDR1 and CDR2 sequences are SQVTM and ANQGSEA. The chain's CDR3 is CSGSGTSPDTQYF. The CDR3 DNA follows: TGCAGCGGGTCGGGGACTAGTCCAGATACGCAGTATTTT.

This chain connects TRBV5-6 to TRBJ1-1; TRBD1 might be the D (6 bases). Per the germline V gene, CDR1 is SGHDT and CDR2 is YYEEEE. The germline V and J ends were trimmed by 4 bases and 3 bases, with 13 bases remaining between them. This CDR3 spans 14 amino acids. CDR3 region: CASSAQGYDTEAFF. CDR3 nucleotides: TGTGCCAGCAGCGCACAGGGATACGACACTGAAGCTTTCTTT.

CDR3 sequence: CASSLGIAALNTEAFF. The CDR3 nucleotides read TGTGCCAGCAGCTTGGGGATTGCTGCCCTGAACACTGAAGCTTTCTTT. V gene TRBV5-4 combines with J gene TRBJ1-1; unclear D gene. The V gene's germline CDR1 is SGHNT and CDR2 YYREEE (reference sequence). This CDR3 has 16 amino acids. V was cut by 0 bases and J by 0 bases, with 12 bases left in between. Together with reference TRBV5-4 and TRBJ1-1, the CDR3 gives the full variable domain: ETGVTQSPTHLIKTRGQQVTLRCSSQSGHNTVSWYQQALGQGPQFIFQYYREEENGRGNFPPRFSGLQFPNYSSELNVNALELDDSALYLCASSLGIAALNTEAFFGQGTRLTVV.

This clonotype has just a few counts. This sequence joins TRBV20-1 and TRBJ2-7; TRBD2 aligns across 11 bases. Unmatched junction bases numbered 3, after V lost 1 base and J lost 4 bases. Germline V lookup: CDR1 DFQATT, CDR2 SNEGSKA (reference sequence). This CDR3 has 14 residues. The CDR3 DNA is TGCAGTGCTAGAGGAGGGACTAGCGGTTACGAGCAGTACTTC. Residues: CSARGGTSGYEQYF.

This clonotype was picked up a small number of times. V is TRBV19 and J is TRBJ2-7; no clear D gene. Germline V CDR1 and CDR2: LNHDA, SQIVND (reference sequence). The CDR3 sequence is 14 residues long. The V end was cut by 4 bases, the J end by 2 bases, with 12 bases between. The CDR3 region is CASSSQTETYEQYF. CDR3 sequence (DNA): TGTGCCAGTAGTAGTCAGACTGAAACCTACGAGCAGTACTTC.

The rearrangement links TRBV29-1 to TRBJ2-7; D gene ambiguous. Germline V gene data show CDR1 as SQVTM and CDR2 as ANQGSEA. Between the trimmed V and J ends, which lost 3 bases and 5 bases, there was a span of 11 bases. The CDR3 contains 12 residues. CDR3 coding DNA: TGCAGCGTTGACGACGCAGGTGACGAGCAGTACTTC. Its translation: CSVDDAGDEQYF.

This clonotype turned up a few times. This chain links TRBV3-1 with TRBJ2-7; D call uncertain. This CDR3 contains 14 residues. The V end lost 0 bases, the J end lost 6 bases, and 12 bases lay between the germline ends. The V gene's germline CDR1 is LGHDT and CDR2 YNNKEL (reference sequence). The CDR3 DNA reads as TGTGCCAGCAGCCAAGAAGGGTGGTTGGGCGAGCAGTACTTC. Its translation: CASSQEGWLGEQYF.

V and J are TRBV6-2 or TRBV6-3 and TRBJ2-5; no clear D gene. Looked up from germline, CDR1 is MNHEY and CDR2 is SVGEGT. The V gene lost 6 bases and the J gene lost 4 bases, with 15 bases spanning the gap. This CDR3 is 14 amino acids long. CDR3: CASSLTSLGETQYF. In DNA, the CDR3 is TGTGCCAGCAGCCTTACCAGCCTAGGAGAGACCCAGTACTTC.

The rearrangement uses TRBV29-1 and TRBJ2-5; D is possibly TRBD2 (6 bases). This CDR3 contains 13 residues. Trimming took 6 bases from V and 5 from J, leaving 16 bases between them. CDR1 is SQVTM and CDR2 is ANQGSEA in the germline V gene. CDR3 residues: CSVLPGGRETQYF. CDR3 in DNA: TGCAGCGTCCTACCCGGGGGACGGGAGACCCAGTACTTC.

This clonotype was seen a handful of times. The chain employs TRBV27 and TRBJ2-7; D may be TRBD1 (5 bases). Germline CDR1 is MNHEY and CDR2 is SMNVEV (reference sequence). The CDR3 consists of 15 residues. V was trimmed by 0 bases and J by 0 bases, leaving 9 bases between them. CDR3 DNA: TGTGCCAGCAGTTTATCGGGGCTGACCTCCTACGAGCAGTACTTC. Protein product: CASSLSGLTSYEQYF.

The chain recombines TRBV12-3 or TRBV12-4 with TRBJ2-1; weak D call: TRBD1 (5 bases). The germline V and J ends were trimmed by 7 bases and 0 bases, with 13 bases remaining between them. The CDR3 has 15 amino acids. DNA for the CDR3: TGTGCCAGCACCTCCACAGGCCACTCCTACAATGAGCAGTTCTTC. It is translated as CASTSTGHSYNEQFF.

This rearrangement joins TRBV11-3 to TRBJ2-7; the D gene could be TRBD1 or TRBD2 (6 bases each). The CDR3 covers 13 residues. Trimming pared 1 base from V and 7 bases from J, leaving 11 bases between. The germline V gene has CDR1 SGHNT and CDR2 YENEEA. In DNA form, the CDR3 reads TGTGCCAGCAGCTTAGGGGGGGCTCGGGAGCAGTACTTC. This encodes CASSLGGAREQYF. The full variable domain, rest sourced from reference TRBV11-3 and TRBJ2-7, is EAGVVQSPRYKIIEKKQPVAFWCNPISGHNTLYWYLQNLGQGPELLIRYENEEAVDDSQLPKDRFSAERLKGVDSTLKIQPAELGDSAVYLCASSLGGAREQYFGPGTRLTVT.

V is TRBV12-3 or TRBV12-4 and J is TRBJ2-3; D remains ambiguous. This CDR3 region has 16 residues. V was cut by 4 bases and J by 3 bases, with 17 bases left in between. The CDR3 sequence: CASSSFRSHKTDTQYF. The CDR3 region has the DNA TGTGCCAGCAGTTCGTTTCGGAGTCACAAGACAGATACGCAGTATTTT.

A few counts support this clonotype. The chain is built from TRBV20-1 and TRBJ2-7, with TRBD1 identical over 8 bases. This CDR3 contains 15 residues. The germline V gene has CDR1 DFQATT and CDR2 SNEGSKA (reference sequence). V was clipped by 1 base and J by 3 bases; unmatched bases: 8. Here the CDR3 DNA reads TGCAGTGCTAGAGTTGCGGGACAGGACCTCTACGAGCAGTACTTC. Residues: CSARVAGQDLYEQYF.

The rearrangement links TRBV12-3 or TRBV12-4 to TRBJ1-2; TRBD1 agrees at 10 bases. Unmatched junction bases numbered 8, after V lost 6 bases and J lost 4 bases. CDR3 size: 15 residues. CDR3 loop: CASRETGQGGYGYTF. CDR3 nucleotides: TGTGCCAGCAGGGAAACCGGACAGGGGGGCTATGGCTACACCTTC.

This clonotype turned up a few times. The chain couples TRBV9 to TRBJ1-3; perhaps TRBD1 as D (6 bases). Germline CDR1 SGDLS, CDR2 YYNGEE. The CDR3 contains 15 residues. Trimming took 0 bases from V and 2 from J, leaving 9 bases between them. The DNA for the CDR3 is TGTGCCAGCAGCGTAGAGGCAGGGGCTGGAAACACCATATATTTT. Amino acids: CASSVEAGAGNTIYF.

The V gene is TRBV7-9, the J gene TRBJ1-2; maybe TRBD1 (5 bases). There are 14 residues in the CDR3. Looked up from germline, CDR1 is SEHNR and CDR2 is FQNEAQ (reference sequence). Trimming stripped 1 base from V and 4 bases from J, with 10 bases between. The DNA for the CDR3 is TGTGCCAGCAGCTTAGGAACGACAGTCTATGGCTACACCTTC. Its protein product is CASSLGTTVYGYTF.

This clonotype was found a few times. V usage is TRBV5-1 and J usage is TRBJ1-2; D ambiguous. V dropped 4 bases and J dropped 4 bases, with 8 bases sitting between them. Germline V CDR1 and CDR2: SGHRS, YFSETQ. The CDR3 extends over 12 amino acids. The CDR3 nucleotides read TGCGCCAGCAGCGAGCCGTCCTATGGCTACACCTTC. As protein: CASSEPSYGYTF.